What follows is one T cell receptor (beta chain) and its context. The source of the sample is a study of blood T cell repertoires in COVID-19. The wider study: Acute and convalescent COVID-19 samples came from the United States, Italy and Spain. The cDNA or gDNA used as material had been derived from T cells, B-cell-depleted T cells, or PBMCs.

V was trimmed by 3 bases and J by 0 bases, leaving 9 bases between them. The CDR3 has 15 residues. Germline-derived CDR1 and CDR2 are LNHDA and SQIVND (reference sequence). The assay was immunoSEQ multiplex PCR, and TCRdb's table has in-frame clones only and misses some. The sample lists about 100,000 clones; less than 85% were seen once. Sequences were obtained from peripheral blood. The rearrangement links TRBV19 to TRBJ1-5, with D unresolved. The TCR sequence derives from a woman of 80 years or more with active or convalescent COVID-19. The CDR3, as DNA: TGTGCCAGTAGTATTGGCTGGTATAGCAATCAGCCCCAGCATTTT. Its translation is CASSIGWYSNQPQHF.